This entry lists 25 T cell receptor beta chains sequenced from one sample in a study of CD8 T cells in ankylosing spondylitis. TCRdb reanalysed the 5' RACE reads using MiXCR and keeps one entry per CDR3 protein. The repertoire includes fewer than 25,000 distinct CDR3 sequences, 10% to 15% of them detected once, and about a third sits in the top ten. The specimen sequenced was blood. The source of these receptors is a male donor with ankylosing spondylitis or in good health (not recorded which).

This clonotype has more than one count but fewer than ten. The chain carries TRBV27 and TRBJ1-1; the D is unclear. The CDR3 has 13 residues. The V end was cut by 8 bases, the J end by 1 base, with 11 bases between. Germline CDR1 is MNHEY and CDR2 is SMNVEV (reference sequence). The CDR3 nucleotides read TGTGCCAGCGGTGGGCAGTCGAACACTGAAGCTTTCTTT. Translating gives CASGGQSNTEAFF.

The V gene is TRBV7-9, the J gene TRBJ2-3, with no clear D. The CDR3 runs to 13 residues. Germline lookup yields CDR1 SEHNR and CDR2 FQNEAQ (reference sequence). With 6 bases removed from V and 5 bases from J, the gap between germline ends came to 12 bases. The CDR3 reads CASRAPDLDTQYF. The CDR3 nucleotides read TGTGCCAGCAGGGCCCCCGACCTAGATACGCAGTATTTT. Variable domain in full (rest from reference TRBV7-9 and TRBJ2-3): DTGVSQNPRHKITKRGQNVTFRCDPISEHNRLYWYRQTLGQGPEFLTYFQNEAQLEKSRLLSDRFSAERPKGSFSTLEIQRTEQGDSAMYLCASRAPDLDTQYFGPGTRLTVL.

The table lists this clonotype with a few counts. V usage is TRBV5-1 and J usage is TRBJ2-1, with 13 bases identical to TRBD2. Losses at the gene ends were 4 bases for V and 6 bases for J; bases not matched to a gene: 1. This CDR3 region has 14 residues. CDR1 is SGHRS and CDR2 is YFSETQ in the germline V gene. CDR3 residues: CASSRTSGSNEQFF. Here the CDR3 DNA reads TGCGCCAGCAGCCGGACTAGCGGGAGCAATGAGCAGTTCTTC.

This chain joins TRBV4-3 and TRBJ2-5; D gene ambiguous. CDR1 is LGHNA and CDR2 is YSLEER in the germline V gene. Trimming removed 1 base at V and 2 bases at J, with 8 bases between. This CDR3 is built from 14 residues. CDR3 amino acids: CASSQGTRQETQYF. The CDR3, as DNA: TGCGCCAGCAGCCAAGGGACCAGGCAAGAGACCCAGTACTTC.

The J gene is TRBJ1-1, the V gene TRBV29-1; D gene unclear. The CDR3 spans 13 residues. Germline CDR1 reads SQVTM; CDR2 reads ANQGSEA. V lost 6 bases and J 5 bases, leaving 16 bases between the germline ends. The CDR3 nucleotides are TGCAGCGTCCGAAATTCCGGGGATACTGAAGCTTTCTTT. It specifies CSVRNSGDTEAFF. Full variable domain (remainder filled in from reference TRBV29-1 and TRBJ1-1): SAVISQKPSRDICQRGTSLTIQCQVDSQVTMMFWYRQQPGQSLTLIATANQGSEATYESGFVIDKFPISRPNLTFSTLTVSNMSPEDSSIYLCSVRNSGDTEAFFGQGTRLTVV.

The sample holds many counts of this clonotype. The chain combines TRBV29-1 with TRBJ2-5; D not resolved. The germline CDR1 and CDR2 sequences are SQVTM and ANQGSEA. V dropped 7 bases and J dropped 1 base, with 10 bases sitting between them. The CDR3 runs to 12 residues. This CDR3 reads CSAVYVQETQYF. Written as DNA, the CDR3 is TGCAGCGCCGTTTATGTCCAAGAGACCCAGTACTTC. Together with reference TRBV29-1 and TRBJ2-5, the CDR3 gives the full variable domain: SAVISQKPSRDICQRGTSLTIQCQVDSQVTMMFWYRQQPGQSLTLIATANQGSEATYESGFVIDKFPISRPNLTFSTLTVSNMSPEDSSIYLCSAVYVQETQYFGPGTRLLVL.

This clonotype was counted ten times or more. Here the CDR3 reads CASTLDSEGEQFF. CDR3 bases: TGCGCCAGCACCCTCGATAGCGAGGGTGAGCAGTTCTTC. The genes are TRBV5-1 and TRBJ2-1, with D possibly TRBD2 on 5 matching bases. V was pared by 6 bases and J by 9 bases, with 16 bases between. CDR3 length: 13 amino acids. Per germline, CDR1 SGHRS and CDR2 YFSETQ. Together with reference TRBV5-1 and TRBJ2-1, the CDR3 gives the full variable domain: KAGVTQTPRYLIKTRGQQVTLSCSPISGHRSVSWYQQTPGQGLQFLFEYFSETQRNKGNFPGRFSGRQFSNSRSEMNVSTLELGDSALYLCASTLDSEGEQFFGPGTRLTVL.

This clonotype appeared a few times. The chain recombines TRBV12-3 or TRBV12-4 with TRBJ1-2, with TRBD1 matching 7 bases. The CDR3 sequence is 13 residues long. With 7 bases clipped from V and 2 bases from J, the junction kept 4 bases outside the gene matches. The CDR3 here is CASTLQGNYGYTF. The CDR3 bases are TGTGCCAGCACCTTACAGGGGAACTATGGCTACACCTTC.

This clonotype appeared a few times. This sequence joins TRBV11-2 and TRBJ1-4, with TRBD1 as a possible D gene (5 bases). V lost 5 bases and J 5 bases, leaving 12 bases between the germline ends. Germline V gives CDR1 SGHAT, CDR2 FQNNGV. The CDR3 loop spans 14 amino acids. The CDR3 is CASSLGLSNEKLFF. The CDR3 bases are TGTGCCAGCAGCCTGGGACTGTCGAATGAAAAACTGTTTTTT.

The chain employs TRBV28 and TRBJ1-1; no firm D call. This CDR3 contains 12 residues. V was clipped by 8 bases and J by 4 bases, with 11 bases between them. Germline V gene lookup returns CDR1 MDHEN and CDR2 SYDVKM. CDR3 sequence (DNA): TGTGCCAGCCGTTATTGGGGCACTGAAGCTTTCTTT. The encoded protein is CASRYWGTEAFF. The entire variable domain, with the rest obtained from reference TRBV28 and TRBJ1-1, is as follows: DVKVTQSSRYLVKRTGEKVFLECVQDMDHENMFWYRQDPGLGLRLIYFSYDVKMKEKGDIPEGYSVSREKKERFSLILESASTNQTSMYLCASRYWGTEAFFGQGTRLTVV.

The chain has TRBV29-1 and TRBJ1-4; unclear D gene. Germline lookup yields CDR1 SQVTM and CDR2 ANQGSEA. The CDR3 loop spans 13 amino acids. V was clipped by 4 bases and J by 1 base, with 7 bases between them. CDR3 bases: TGCAGCGTTGTGGTCGGAACTAATGAAAAACTGTTTTTT. Encoded protein: CSVVVGTNEKLFF. The full variable domain, in which reference TRBV29-1 and TRBJ1-4 provide the parts outside the CDR3, is SAVISQKPSRDICQRGTSLTIQCQVDSQVTMMFWYRQQPGQSLTLIATANQGSEATYESGFVIDKFPISRPNLTFSTLTVSNMSPEDSSIYLCSVVVGTNEKLFFGSGTQLSVL.

This clonotype has just a few counts. The V gene is TRBV7-9, the J gene TRBJ2-6; D is perhaps TRBD1 or TRBD2 (5 bases each). The CDR3 is made up of 16 amino acids. Deletions cut 1 base from V and 4 bases from J, with 11 bases between. Germline V gene data show CDR1 as SEHNR and CDR2 as FQNEAQ (reference sequence). The CDR3 DNA reads as TGTGCCAGCAGCTTAGGATCGGGGCCCGGGGCCAACGTCCTGACTTTC. Protein product: CASSLGSGPGANVLTF.

The chain links TRBV7-9 to TRBJ2-4; 12 bases line up with TRBD2. V shed 4 bases, J shed 5 bases, and the junction held 6 bases outside the gene matches. Germline values: CDR1 SEHNR, CDR2 FQNEAQ (reference sequence). The CDR3 is 16 residues long. CDR3 bases: TGTGCCAGCAGCTCCCCCTGGACTAGCGGGGAAAACATTCAGTACTTC. It encodes CASSSPWTSGENIQYF.

The sample holds many counts of this clonotype. The chain joins TRBV4-1 to TRBJ2-5, with D possibly TRBD1 on 6 matching bases. CDR1 and CDR2 (germline): MGHRA, YSYEKL. With 8 bases removed from V and 2 bases from J, the gap between germline ends came to 15 bases. The CDR3 spans 14 residues. The CDR3 region is CASSLGTTQETQYF. In DNA, the CDR3 is TGCGCCAGCTCCCTTGGGACAACACAAGAGACCCAGTACTTC.

The V and J genes are TRBV10-2 and TRBJ2-2, with D possibly TRBD2 on 6 matching bases. This CDR3 region has 14 residues. Germline V gives CDR1 WSHSY, CDR2 SAAADI. V was pared by 7 bases and J by 3 bases, with 12 bases between. CDR3 nucleotide sequence: TGCGCCAGCATTCGGGACTTTCACACCGGGGAGCTGTTTTTT. Translated: CASIRDFHTGELFF.

This clonotype was seen a few times. V usage is TRBV21-1 and J usage is TRBJ2-6; no DNA check was done on the table's D call, TRBD1. TRBV21-1 counts as a pseudogene. The CDR3 spans 19 residues. The DNA for the CDR3 is TGTGCCAGCAGCACCAAAAAATGGACAGGACACTCTGGGGCCAACGTCCTGACTTTC. Protein product: CASSTKKWTGHSGANVLTF.

This clonotype was found a few times. The DNA of the CDR3 is TGTGCCAGCAGCTTAAGGAGGGGGCCGAACACTGAAGCTTTCTTT. Encoded protein: CASSLRRGPNTEAFF. The chain has TRBV7-3 and TRBJ1-1, with TRBD1 identical over 7 bases. Germline V gene lookup returns CDR1 SGHTA and CDR2 FQGTGA. This CDR3 has 15 amino acids. The J segment lost 1 base and the V segment lost 1 base, leaving 3 bases of the junction unmatched.

There are a few counts of this clonotype. V usage is TRBV20-1 and J usage is TRBJ2-1; perhaps TRBD2 as D (6 bases). Germline assignment: CDR1 DFQATT and CDR2 SNEGSKA (reference sequence). The CDR3 is 15 residues long. Trimming shortened V by 3 bases and J by 8 bases, and 20 bases separated the two germline ends. The chain's CDR3 is CSASFPLAGLDEQFF. In DNA, the CDR3 is TGCAGTGCTAGTTTTCCACTAGCTGGGTTGGATGAGCAGTTCTTC.

This clonotype showed up many times. The rearrangement uses TRBV3-1 and TRBJ2-5, with 9 bases that match TRBD2. Germline trimming cut 0 bases from V and 7 bases from J; bases unmatched to any gene: 6. The CDR3 runs 15 residues. The germline CDR1 and CDR2 sequences are LGHDT and YNNKEL (reference sequence). As DNA, the CDR3 is TGTGCCAGCAGCCAAGATCTAGCGGGGACCCGGACCCAGTACTTC. Its protein product is CASSQDLAGTRTQYF.

The chain couples TRBV29-1 to TRBJ2-5; TRBD2 matches at 8 bases. The J segment lost 5 bases and the V segment lost 7 bases, leaving 6 bases of the junction unmatched. From germline, CDR1 is SQVTM and CDR2 ANQGSEA. The CDR3 runs 12 residues. The CDR3 nucleotides read TGCAGCGGGGGACTAGTCAGGGAGACCCAGTACTTC. Protein sequence: CSGGLVRETQYF.

This clonotype was counted at least ten times. The chain uses TRBV6-6 and TRBJ2-3; 12 positions match TRBD2. Per the germline V gene, CDR1 is MNHNY and CDR2 is SVGAGI (reference sequence). V was clipped by 8 bases and J by 8 bases; unmatched bases: 11. The CDR3 contains 15 residues. DNA of the CDR3: TGTGCCAGCGTACCGCCGGGACTAGCGGGTGGTACGCAGTATTTT. Translated: CASVPPGLAGGTQYF.

This clonotype was counted only a few times. This chain uses TRBV6-6 with TRBJ2-3; 7 bases are a match to TRBD2. CDR1 is MNHNY, CDR2 SVGAGI, per germline (reference sequence). Trimming removed 1 base from V and 0 bases from J; junction bases left unmatched: 10. The CDR3 extends over 18 amino acids. CDR3 nucleotides: TGTGCCAGCAGTTACTTACCTCCGGGACTAATAAGCACAGATACGCAGTATTTT. Translating it yields CASSYLPPGLISTDTQYF.

The V gene is TRBV12-3 or TRBV12-4, the J gene TRBJ2-5; D assignment may be TRBD1 or TRBD2 (5 bases each). V was pared by 5 bases and J by 1 base, with 14 bases between. This CDR3 comprises 15 residues. The CDR3 loop is CASSTSGTAQETQYF. The CDR3 DNA reads TGTGCCAGCAGTACTTCCGGGACGGCCCAAGAGACCCAGTACTTC.

CDR3 sequence reads: CAIGGREVTDTQYF. CDR3 bases: TGTGCCATCGGAGGCAGGGAGGTCACAGATACGCAGTATTTT. The chain has TRBV10-3 and TRBJ2-3; TRBD2 might be the D (6 bases). Trimming left V 8 bases short and J 2 bases short, with 14 bases between. The CDR3 has 14 residues. Germline CDR1 and CDR2: ENHRY and SYGVKD.

This clonotype came up a few times. CDR3 DNA: TGTGCCAGCAGCTTAAAAGCGCTCACAGATACGCAGTATTTT. Encoded protein: CASSLKALTDTQYF. The J gene is TRBJ2-3, the V gene TRBV7-3, with unresolved D. The ends were cut back, 1 base at V and 2 bases at J, with 7 bases in the middle. CDR1 and CDR2 from the germline V gene are SGHTA and FQGTGA. The CDR3 extends over 14 amino acids.